This entry describes one T cell receptor beta chain. An input of about 0.45 to 1 ug of RNA was subjected to reverse transcription using random hexamers. TCRdb ran MiXCR on the immunoSEQ multiplex PCR reads and lists one entry per CDR3 protein. The sample yields hundreds of thousands of distinct CDR3 sequences, around 95% seen once. This record belongs to a study of CD8 T cells in Susac syndrome. CDR1 and CDR2 from the germline V gene are SGHRS and YFSETQ. Trimming removed 0 bases at V and 1 base at J, with 10 bases between. The CDR3 sequence is 15 residues long. Sample: CD4+ T cells from PBMCs. This sequence joins TRBV5-1 and TRBJ1-1; D gene uncertain. The sequence was obtained from a human donor with multiple sclerosis. The CDR3 nucleotides read TGCGCCAGCAGCTTGGGATCCGGGCCGAACACTGAAGCTTTCTTT. Translation gives CASSLGSGPNTEAFF.